The 4 T cell receptor beta chains below all came from one sample that was sequenced in a study of shared clonotypes between healthy human individuals. Clones were sequenced by immunoSEQ multiplex PCR, and TCRdb holds only the in-frame ones, with some missing. Of approximately 1,000,000 clones in the sample, 70% to 80% are singletons; the top ten hold about 0.52%. The specimen was memory CD4+ T cells from PBMCs. As to subset: CD45RA-negative fraction. The receptors were gathered from a man aged 18 to 30 in good health. Some clones in this sample may be carry-over from other donors' samples.

The CDR3 DNA follows: TGCGCCAGCAGCTTGGGGCGGGCCGAGGAGACCCAGTACTTC. Translating it yields CASSLGRAEETQYF. The chain uses TRBV5-1 and TRBJ2-5; D perhaps matches TRBD2 (5 bases). Trimming pared 0 bases from V and 5 bases from J, leaving 11 bases between. CDR3 length: 14 residues. Germline V gene sequence: CDR1 SGHRS, CDR2 YFSETQ. Together with reference TRBV5-1 and TRBJ2-5, the CDR3 gives the full variable domain: KAGVTQTPRYLIKTRGQQVTLSCSPISGHRSVSWYQQTPGQGLQFLFEYFSETQRNKGNFPGRFSGRQFSNSRSEMNVSTLELGDSALYLCASSLGRAEETQYFGPGTRLLVL.

This chain links TRBV10-3 with TRBJ1-3; 8 bases align to TRBD1. The CDR3 sequence is 14 residues long. The junction had 7 bases not matched to a gene; V was cut back by 10 bases and J by 2 bases. CDR1 and CDR2 from the germline V gene are ENHRY and SYGVKD. The CDR3 coding sequence is TGTGCCAGTCTCCCAGGGGGCCCTGGAAACACCATATATTTT. Protein product: CASLPGGPGNTIYF.

The chain has TRBV4-3 and TRBJ2-3; TRBD2 agrees at 8 bases. The CDR3 runs to 17 residues. The germline V gene has CDR1 LGHNA and CDR2 YSLEER. With 0 bases clipped from V and 6 bases from J, the junction kept 11 bases outside the gene matches. CDR3 residues: CASSQDTGSGNRDTQYF. Here the CDR3 DNA reads TGCGCCAGCAGCCAAGATACGGGTAGCGGGAATAGGGATACGCAGTATTTT.

The chain employs TRBV2 and TRBJ2-7; D may be TRBD1 (6 bases). CDR1 is SNHLY and CDR2 is FYNNEI in the germline V gene. The V gene lost 5 bases and the J gene lost 7 bases, with 15 bases spanning the gap. This CDR3 comprises 13 residues. The CDR3 DNA sequence: TGTGCCAGCAGTACACAGGGTTACTTGGAGCAGTACTTC. Its protein is CASSTQGYLEQYF.